Given below is one T cell receptor (beta chain) in context. This clonotype was detected many times. Its antigen is still unknown. No base quality information exists; no much larger clone differs at one position. This entry comes from a study of identical twins (TCRdb year 2016). The study in broad terms: The study deep-sequenced TCR alpha and beta repertoires from monozygotic twins, unrelated adults of various ages and cord blood to test whether fetal clonotypes persist. Replicate twin experiments were performed at different times using different library preparation protocols to rule out contamination. Study-wide conclusions, independent of this receptor: Zero-insertion analyses could be partly confounded by invariant T cells such as MAIT and iNKT, although diverse VJ usage argued against such confounding for most clonotypes. Because the same donors could not be followed over many years, conclusions were based on cross-sectional statistical analysis. Excess twin sharing in beta out-of-frame sequences was weaker because fewer shared sequences lowered the signal-to-noise ratio. Fewer insertions were carried by abundant cord blood beta clonotypes, a similar but weaker trend appeared in young adult naive repertoires, and no such trend appeared in memory repertoires. Compared with coincidental sharing between unrelated individuals, out-of-frame TCR alpha sequences shared between twins had an excess of sequences with low generation probability. Out-of-frame TCR alpha sharing in monozygotic twins was systematically underestimated by recombination models, whereas sharing between unrelated individuals was in agreement with the recombination models.

Only healthy Caucasian donors were included. Three unrelated non-twin adults were also sequenced: a male aged 18 to 30, a male aged 50 to 60 and a female aged 50 to 60. Miltenyi CD45RO+ enrichment and human naive T-cell isolation kits were used to isolate memory (CD45RO+) and naive T cells from PBMC. Including the terminal cysteine and phenylalanine, the CDR3 comprises 13 residues. Only CDR3 DNA remains: 39 bases, in frame from the first base. Compared with germline, V lacks 6 bases and J lacks 5 bases; bases without a gene match: 3. Looking up the germline V gene yields CDR1 SGHVS and CDR2 FQNEAQ. Library preparation used 5' RACE. Reads for this sample came from an Illumina HiSeq 2000. Template switching added a universal primer binding site, and the final cDNA carried a unique molecular identifier that allowed TCR cDNA molecules to be counted accurately. Specific primers in the conserved constant-segment region were used to synthesize first-strand cDNA for the TCR alpha and beta chains. To control for contamination, every cDNA library carried two barcodes: a SMART-Mk sample barcode plus Illumina barcodes. TruSeq adapter sequences, together with Illumina sample barcodes, were added in two successive PCR steps. The TCR alpha and beta cDNA libraries were sequenced on the Illumina HiSeq platform using custom primers. The published analysis was carried out like this. MiGEC was used to process raw reads and extract unique molecular identifiers, and MiXCR was used to find CDR3 positions. Recombination models were inferred per individual with the repgenHMM and IGoR tools using an EM algorithm. The tcR package in R was used for shared clonotype analysis, with sharing normalized by the product of cloneset sizes. Out-of-frame nonproductive sequences were analyzed to study raw recombination free of thymic and clonal selection effects. TCRdb reprocessing: public reads trimmed at Q25 with fastp, clones called with MiXCR, in-frame beta chains kept. Each entry merges the rows of one CDR3 protein and shows their most common DNA and genes. The V and J calls were determined by TCRdb, not by the authors. This sample lists about 700,000 distinct CDR3 sequences; 5.5% to 6.5% were detected once. The leading ten clones occupy approximately 1.6% of the sample.

The rearranged segments are TRBV7-8 and TRBJ2-3; TRBD2 lines up with 9 middle nucleotides. Sequences were obtained from naive T cells sorted from blood. This sample's cell subset or site label indicates: cells isolated with a human naive T-cell isolation kit. The receptor comes from a man aged 18 to 29 in good health. The base sequence is TGTGCCAGCAGTCGCGGGAGGGTAGATACGCAGTATTTT. It encodes CASSRGRVDTQYF.